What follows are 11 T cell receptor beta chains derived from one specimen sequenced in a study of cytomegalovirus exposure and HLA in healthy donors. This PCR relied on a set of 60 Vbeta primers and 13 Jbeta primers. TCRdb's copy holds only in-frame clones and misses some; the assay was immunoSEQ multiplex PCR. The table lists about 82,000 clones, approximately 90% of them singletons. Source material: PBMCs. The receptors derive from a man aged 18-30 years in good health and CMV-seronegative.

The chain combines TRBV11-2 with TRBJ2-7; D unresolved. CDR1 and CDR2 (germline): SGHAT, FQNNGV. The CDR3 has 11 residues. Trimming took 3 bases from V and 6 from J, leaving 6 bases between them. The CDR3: CASSFRGEQYF. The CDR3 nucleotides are TGTGCCAGCAGCTTTAGAGGCGAGCAGTACTTC.

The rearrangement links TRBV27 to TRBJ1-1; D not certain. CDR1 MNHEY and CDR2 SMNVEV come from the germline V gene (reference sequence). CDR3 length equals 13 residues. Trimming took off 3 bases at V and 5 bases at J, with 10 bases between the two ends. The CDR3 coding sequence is TGTGCCAGCAGTTTGAGGGCTCGGACTGAAGCTTTCTTT. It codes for CASSLRARTEAFF.

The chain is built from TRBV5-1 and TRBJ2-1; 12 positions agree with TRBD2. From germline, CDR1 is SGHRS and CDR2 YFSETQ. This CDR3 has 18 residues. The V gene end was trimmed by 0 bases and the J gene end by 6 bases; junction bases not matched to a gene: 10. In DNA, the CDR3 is TGCGCCAGCAGCTTGGGACTAGCGGGAGAGTCGGGTATCAATGAGCAGTTCTTC. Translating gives CASSLGLAGESGINEQFF.

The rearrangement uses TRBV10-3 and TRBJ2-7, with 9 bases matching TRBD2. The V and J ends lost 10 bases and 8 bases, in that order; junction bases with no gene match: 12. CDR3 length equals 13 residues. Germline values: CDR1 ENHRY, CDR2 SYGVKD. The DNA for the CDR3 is TGTGCCACCCTGGCTAGCGGGGCGGTGCAGCAGTACTTC. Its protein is CATLASGAVQQYF.

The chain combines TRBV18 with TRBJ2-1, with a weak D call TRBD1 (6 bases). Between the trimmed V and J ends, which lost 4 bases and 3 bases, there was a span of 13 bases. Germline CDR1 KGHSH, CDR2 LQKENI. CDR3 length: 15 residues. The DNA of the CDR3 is TGTGCCAGCTCACTCGGACAGAATCTCTACAATGAGCAGTTCTTC. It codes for CASSLGQNLYNEQFF.

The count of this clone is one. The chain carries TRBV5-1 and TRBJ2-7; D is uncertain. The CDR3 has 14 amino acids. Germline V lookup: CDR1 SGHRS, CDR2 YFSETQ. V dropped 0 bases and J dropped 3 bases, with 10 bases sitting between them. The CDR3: CASSLDSALYEQYF. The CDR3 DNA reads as TGCGCCAGCAGCTTGGACTCCGCCCTCTACGAGCAGTACTTC. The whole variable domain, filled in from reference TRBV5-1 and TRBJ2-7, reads KAGVTQTPRYLIKTRGQQVTLSCSPISGHRSVSWYQQTPGQGLQFLFEYFSETQRNKGNFPGRFSGRQFSNSRSEMNVSTLELGDSALYLCASSLDSALYEQYFGPGTRLTVT.

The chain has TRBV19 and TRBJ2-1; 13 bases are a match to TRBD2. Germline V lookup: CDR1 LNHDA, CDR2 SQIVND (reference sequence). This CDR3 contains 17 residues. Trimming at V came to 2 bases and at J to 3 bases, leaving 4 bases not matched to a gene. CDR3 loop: CASSITSGRANYNEQFF. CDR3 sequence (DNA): TGTGCCAGTAGTATAACTAGCGGGAGGGCCAACTACAATGAGCAGTTCTTC.

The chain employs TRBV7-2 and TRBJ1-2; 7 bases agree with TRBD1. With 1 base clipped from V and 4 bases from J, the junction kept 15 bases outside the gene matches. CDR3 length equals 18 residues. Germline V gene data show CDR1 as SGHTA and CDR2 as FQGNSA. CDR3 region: CASSLVTLRTGSVYGYTF. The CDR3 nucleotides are TGTGCCAGCAGCTTAGTAACCCTTAGGACAGGCTCCGTCTATGGCTACACCTTC.

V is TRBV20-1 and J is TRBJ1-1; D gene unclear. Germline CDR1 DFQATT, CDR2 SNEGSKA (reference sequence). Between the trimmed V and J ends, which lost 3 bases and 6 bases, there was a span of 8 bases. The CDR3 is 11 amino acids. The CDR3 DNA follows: TGCAGTGCTAGGAGAGGCGCTGAAGCTTTCTTT. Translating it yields CSARRGAEAFF.

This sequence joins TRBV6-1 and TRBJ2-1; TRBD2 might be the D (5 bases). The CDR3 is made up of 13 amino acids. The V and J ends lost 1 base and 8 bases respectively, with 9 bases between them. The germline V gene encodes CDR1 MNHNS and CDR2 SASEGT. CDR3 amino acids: CASSEVRADEQFF. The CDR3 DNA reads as TGTGCCAGCAGTGAAGTTAGAGCGGATGAGCAGTTCTTC.

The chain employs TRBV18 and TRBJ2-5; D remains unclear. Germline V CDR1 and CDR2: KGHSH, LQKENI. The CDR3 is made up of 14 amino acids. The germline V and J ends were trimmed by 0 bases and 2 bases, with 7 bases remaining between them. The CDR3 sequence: CASSPPAEQETQYF. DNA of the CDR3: TGTGCCAGCTCACCACCGGCAGAACAAGAGACCCAGTACTTC.